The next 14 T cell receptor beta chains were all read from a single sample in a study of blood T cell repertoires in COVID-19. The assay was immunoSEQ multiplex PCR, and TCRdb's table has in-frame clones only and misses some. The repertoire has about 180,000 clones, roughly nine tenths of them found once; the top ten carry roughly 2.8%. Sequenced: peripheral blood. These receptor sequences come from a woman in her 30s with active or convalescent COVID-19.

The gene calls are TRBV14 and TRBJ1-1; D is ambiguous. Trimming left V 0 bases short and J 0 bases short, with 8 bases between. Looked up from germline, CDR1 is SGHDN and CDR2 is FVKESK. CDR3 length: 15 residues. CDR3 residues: CASSQDRLLNTEAFF. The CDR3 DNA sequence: TGTGCCAGCAGCCAAGATCGACTGTTGAACACTGAAGCTTTCTTT.

The CDR3 loop is CASRGQGTTGELFF. CDR3 coding DNA: TGTGCCAGCAGAGGACAGGGAACCACCGGGGAGCTGTTTTTT. V is TRBV9 and J is TRBJ2-2, with 8 positions matching TRBD1. J lost 4 bases, V lost 5 bases, and 4 bases had no gene match. The CDR3 extends over 14 amino acids. Looked up from germline, CDR1 is SGDLS and CDR2 is YYNGEE.

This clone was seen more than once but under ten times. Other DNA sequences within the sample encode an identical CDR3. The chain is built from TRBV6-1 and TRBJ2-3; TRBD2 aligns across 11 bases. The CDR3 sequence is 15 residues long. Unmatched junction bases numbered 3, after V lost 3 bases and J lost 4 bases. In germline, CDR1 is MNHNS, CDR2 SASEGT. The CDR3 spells CASSELAGGPDTQYF. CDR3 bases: TGTGCCAGCAGTGAGTTAGCGGGAGGGCCAGATACGCAGTATTTT.

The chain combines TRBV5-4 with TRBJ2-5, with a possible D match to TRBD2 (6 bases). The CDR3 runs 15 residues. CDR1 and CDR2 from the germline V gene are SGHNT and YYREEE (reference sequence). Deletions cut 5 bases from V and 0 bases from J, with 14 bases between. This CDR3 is CASRSGGAYQETQYF. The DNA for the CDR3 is TGTGCCAGCAGATCCGGAGGGGCGTACCAAGAGACCCAGTACTTC.

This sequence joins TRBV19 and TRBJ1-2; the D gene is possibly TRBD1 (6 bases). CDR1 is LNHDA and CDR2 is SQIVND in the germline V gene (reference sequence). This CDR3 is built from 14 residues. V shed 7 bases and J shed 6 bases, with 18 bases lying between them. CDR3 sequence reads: CASTFRGPHNGYTF. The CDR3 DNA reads TGTGCCAGTACCTTCAGGGGTCCCCACAATGGCTACACCTTC. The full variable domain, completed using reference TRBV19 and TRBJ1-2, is DGGITQSPKYLFRKEGQNVTLSCEQNLNHDAMYWYRQDPGQGLRLIYYSQIVNDFQKGDIAEGYSVSREKKESFPLTVTSAQKNPTAFYLCASTFRGPHNGYTFGSGTRLTVV.

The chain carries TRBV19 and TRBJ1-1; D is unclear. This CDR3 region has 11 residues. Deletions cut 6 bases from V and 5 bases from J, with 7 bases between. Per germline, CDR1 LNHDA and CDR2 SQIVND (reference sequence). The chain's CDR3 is CASRRETEAFF. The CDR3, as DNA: TGTGCCAGTAGACGGGAGACTGAAGCTTTCTTT.

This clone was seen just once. CDR3 nucleotide sequence: TGTGCCAGCAGACCTACCTTGGGAACAGGTGAAGCTTTCTTT. It encodes CASRPTLGTGEAFF. The rearrangement uses TRBV19 and TRBJ1-1, with a possible D match to TRBD1 (5 bases). The CDR3 spans 14 residues. Germline lookup yields CDR1 LNHDA and CDR2 SQIVND (reference sequence). V dropped 9 bases and J dropped 7 bases, with 21 bases sitting between them.

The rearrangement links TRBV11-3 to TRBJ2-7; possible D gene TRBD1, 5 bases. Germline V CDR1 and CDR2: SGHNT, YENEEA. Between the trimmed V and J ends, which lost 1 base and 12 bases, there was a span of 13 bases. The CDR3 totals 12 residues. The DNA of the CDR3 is TGTGCCAGCAGCTTAGGCCGGATTAGGGGGTACTTC. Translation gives CASSLGRIRGYF.

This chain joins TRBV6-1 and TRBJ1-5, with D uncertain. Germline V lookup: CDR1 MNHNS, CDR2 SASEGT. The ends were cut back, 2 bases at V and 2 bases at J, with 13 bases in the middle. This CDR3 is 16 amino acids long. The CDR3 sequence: CASSENDGIGNQPQHF. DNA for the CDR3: TGTGCCAGCAGTGAAAATGACGGGATCGGCAATCAGCCCCAGCATTTT.

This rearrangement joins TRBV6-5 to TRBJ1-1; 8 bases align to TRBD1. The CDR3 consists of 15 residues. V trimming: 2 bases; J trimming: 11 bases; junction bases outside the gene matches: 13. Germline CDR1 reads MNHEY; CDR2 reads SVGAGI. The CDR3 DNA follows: TGTGCCAGCAGTTACCGTACTCCACAGGGGGTGGGTGCTTTCTTT. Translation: CASSYRTPQGVGAFF.

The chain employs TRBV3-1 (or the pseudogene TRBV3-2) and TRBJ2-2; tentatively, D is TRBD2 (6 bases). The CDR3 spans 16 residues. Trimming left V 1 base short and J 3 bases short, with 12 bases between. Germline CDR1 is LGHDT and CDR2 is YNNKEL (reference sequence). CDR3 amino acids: CASSQGISGYTGELFF. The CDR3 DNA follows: TGTGCCAGCAGCCAAGGGATTAGCGGATACACCGGGGAGCTGTTTTTT.

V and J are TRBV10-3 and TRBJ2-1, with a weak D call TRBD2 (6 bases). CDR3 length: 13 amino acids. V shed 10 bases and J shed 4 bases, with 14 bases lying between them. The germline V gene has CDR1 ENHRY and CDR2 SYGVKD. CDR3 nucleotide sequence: TGTGCCACCGCGGGACGGGAATACAATGAGCAGTTCTTC. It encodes CATAGREYNEQFF.

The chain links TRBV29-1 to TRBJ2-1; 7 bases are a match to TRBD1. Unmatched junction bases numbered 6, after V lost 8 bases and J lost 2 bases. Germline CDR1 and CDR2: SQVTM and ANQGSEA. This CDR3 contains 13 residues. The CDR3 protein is CSSWGTAYNEQFF. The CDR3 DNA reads TGCAGCTCGTGGGGGACAGCCTACAATGAGCAGTTCTTC.

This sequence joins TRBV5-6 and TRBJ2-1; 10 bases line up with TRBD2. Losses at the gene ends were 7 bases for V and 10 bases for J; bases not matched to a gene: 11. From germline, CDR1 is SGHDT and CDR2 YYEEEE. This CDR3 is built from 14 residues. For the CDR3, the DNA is TGTGCCAGCGCCATGAGCGGGAGGGCCTCCGAGCAGTTCTTC. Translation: CASAMSGRASEQFF.